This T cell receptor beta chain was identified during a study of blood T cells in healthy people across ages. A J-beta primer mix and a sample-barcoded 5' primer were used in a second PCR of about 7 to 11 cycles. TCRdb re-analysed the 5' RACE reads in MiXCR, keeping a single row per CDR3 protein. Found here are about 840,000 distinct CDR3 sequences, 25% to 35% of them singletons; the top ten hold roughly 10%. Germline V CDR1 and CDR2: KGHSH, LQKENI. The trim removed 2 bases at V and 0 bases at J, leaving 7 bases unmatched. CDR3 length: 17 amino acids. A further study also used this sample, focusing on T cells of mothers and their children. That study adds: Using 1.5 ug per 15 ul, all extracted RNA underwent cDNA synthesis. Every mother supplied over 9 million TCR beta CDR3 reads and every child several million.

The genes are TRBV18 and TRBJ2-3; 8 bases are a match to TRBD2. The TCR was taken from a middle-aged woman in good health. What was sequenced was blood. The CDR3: CASSPVPAGVSTDTQYF. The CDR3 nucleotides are TGTGCCAGCTCACCAGTTCCAGCGGGGGTTAGCACAGATACGCAGTATTTT.